A single sample gave rise to the 15 T cell receptor beta chains below, sequenced in a study of blood T cell repertoires in COVID-19. Profiling relied on immunoSEQ multiplex PCR, and the TCRdb table lists in-frame clones only, not all of them. The sample records a few hundred thousand clones, under 90% being singletons. The source material was PBMCs or T cells enriched from blood (not recorded which). The source is a man aged 25-40 years with acute COVID-19.

CDR3: CASSLDLRSGNTIYF. DNA of the CDR3: TGTGCCAGCAGCTTAGATCTCCGCTCTGGAAACACCATATATTTT. V is TRBV7-6 and J is TRBJ1-3; D gene unclear. Germline-derived CDR1 and CDR2 are SGHVS and FNYEAQ. The CDR3 contains 15 residues. Trimming took off 1 base at V and 0 bases at J, with 7 bases between the two ends.

Worth noting for this clone: The same CDR3 arises from other DNA sequences in this sample as well. This chain joins TRBV5-1 and TRBJ2-2, with 7 bases matching TRBD1. CDR1 is SGHRS and CDR2 is YFSETQ in the germline V gene. V lost 0 bases, J lost 3 bases, and 2 bases stayed unmatched. The CDR3 is made up of 15 amino acids. In DNA, the CDR3 is TGCGCCAGCAGCTTGGGGCAGGGGGACACCGGGGAGCTGTTTTTT. The encoded protein is CASSLGQGDTGELFF.

The DNA of the CDR3 is TGTGCCTGGAGTGTAGGGGCATCGGGCAATCAGCCCCAGCATTTT. This gives the protein CAWSVGASGNQPQHF. The chain carries TRBV30 and TRBJ1-5, with TRBD1 as a possible D gene (5 bases). The CDR3 contains 15 residues. The V end was cut by 0 bases, the J end by 2 bases, with 11 bases between. The V gene's germline CDR1 is GTSNPN and CDR2 SVGIG (reference sequence).

The chain uses TRBV28 and TRBJ1-6; D is perhaps TRBD1 (6 bases). The CDR3 sequence is 15 residues long. Trimming took 8 bases from V and 9 from J, leaving 20 bases between them. Germline values: CDR1 MDHEN, CDR2 SYDVKM. CDR3 sequence (DNA): TGTGCCAGCCGCCTGGGGGGGCAGGAAGGTTCACCCCTCCACTTT. Translating gives CASRLGGQEGSPLHF.

Only one count was recorded for this clone. The rearrangement joins TRBV9 to TRBJ1-2, with 7 bases matching TRBD1. Germline CDR1 SGDLS, CDR2 YYNGEE. V lost 4 bases and J lost 4; bases outside the gene matches: 4. The CDR3 runs to 13 residues. Here the CDR3 reads CASSQSGGYGYTF. CDR3 coding DNA: TGTGCCAGCAGCCAGTCAGGGGGCTATGGCTACACCTTC.

The rearrangement uses TRBV5-1 and TRBJ2-5, with a tentative D call TRBD1 (6 bases). The germline CDR1 and CDR2 sequences are SGHRS and YFSETQ. This CDR3 comprises 15 residues. Trimming took 2 bases from V and 0 from J, leaving 11 bases between them. In nucleotides, the CDR3 is TGCGCCAGCAGCTTAAGGGGGACCCACCAAGAGACCCAGTACTTC. Residues: CASSLRGTHQETQYF.

This clone has only one observation. The rearrangement uses TRBV19 and TRBJ2-7; 8 nucleotides match TRBD1. The germline CDR1 and CDR2 sequences are LNHDA and SQIVND (reference sequence). This CDR3 is 14 amino acids long. The V gene end was trimmed by 7 bases and the J gene end by 2 bases; junction bases not matched to a gene: 7. CDR3 DNA: TGTGCCAGTACCCCGGGGACAGGACCCTACGAGCAGTACGTC. It yields the protein CASTPGTGPYEQYV.

The chain joins TRBV27 to TRBJ2-3; the D gene is possibly TRBD1 (6 bases). The V gene lost 0 bases and the J gene lost 5 bases, with 18 bases spanning the gap. Germline lookup yields CDR1 MNHEY and CDR2 SMNVEV (reference sequence). CDR3 length: 17 amino acids. CDR3 nucleotide sequence: TGTGCCAGCAGTTTATCGTACCTGACAGGTTTTAGAGATACGCAGTATTTT. Encoded protein: CASSLSYLTGFRDTQYF.

This chain links TRBV6-5 with TRBJ1-6; TRBD1 is a possible D gene (5 bases). Trimming took 6 bases from V and 9 from J, leaving 15 bases between them. This CDR3 has 14 residues. CDR1 and CDR2 from the germline V gene are MNHEY and SVGAGI. The CDR3 is CASREGGAASPLHF. Here the CDR3 DNA reads TGTGCCAGCAGGGAGGGAGGGGCCGCTTCACCCCTCCACTTT.

This clone has only one observation. This rearrangement joins TRBV29-1 to TRBJ1-2; possibly TRBD1 for D (5 bases). Germline V lookup: CDR1 SQVTM, CDR2 ANQGSEA. The CDR3 has 13 amino acids. Between the trimmed V and J ends, which lost 8 bases and 0 bases, there was a span of 13 bases. The CDR3 region is CSTDRTSNYGYTF. Here the CDR3 DNA reads TGCAGCACTGACCGGACATCTAACTATGGCTACACCTTC.

V is TRBV2 and J is TRBJ2-3; D perhaps matches TRBD1 (6 bases). The CDR3 runs 12 residues. Germline V gives CDR1 SNHLY, CDR2 FYNNEI. Trimming took 5 bases from V and 15 from J, leaving 18 bases between them. The CDR3 DNA is TGTGCCAGCAGTAACGAGCCGGGACAAAAATATTTT. It codes for CASSNEPGQKYF.

Of note for this clone: One junction end does not reproduce the germline sequence, and a read error may be involved. The rearrangement joins TRBV5-1 to TRBJ2-1, with 9 bases fitting TRBD1. Germline V gives CDR1 SGHRS, CDR2 YFSETQ. This CDR3 has 15 amino acids. CDR3 DNA: TGTGCCAGCAGCTTGTCGCCGGCGCCGGGACAGGGTCAACTCTTC. The encoded protein is CASSLSPAPGQGQLF. Full variable domain (remainder filled in from reference TRBV5-1 and TRBJ2-1): KAGVTQTPRYLIKTRGQQVTLSCSPISGHRSVSWYQQTPGQGLQFLFEYFSETQRNKGNFPGRFSGRQFSNSRSEMNVSTLELGDSALYLCASSLSPAPGQGQLFGPGTRLTVL.

The chain combines TRBV5-1 with TRBJ1-4, with a possible D match to TRBD1 (5 bases). The CDR3 extends over 15 amino acids. The germline CDR1 and CDR2 sequences are SGHRS and YFSETQ. Trimming took 4 bases from V and 8 from J, leaving 18 bases between them. The CDR3 protein is CASSTWGGNGEKLFF. As DNA, the CDR3 is TGCGCCAGCAGCACTTGGGGCGGTAATGGAGAAAAACTGTTTTTT.

The V gene is TRBV30, the J gene TRBJ1-1; D is possibly TRBD1 (5 bases). V lost 2 bases and J lost 4, with 11 bases in between. CDR1 and CDR2 (germline): GTSNPN, SVGIG (reference sequence). The CDR3 is 13 amino acids. CDR3 in amino acids: CAWSYGRGTEAFF. The DNA of the CDR3 is TGTGCCTGGAGTTATGGGAGGGGCACTGAAGCTTTCTTT. Drawing the rest from reference TRBV30 and TRBJ1-1, the complete variable domain is SQTIHQWPATLVQPVGSPLSLECTVEGTSNPNLYWYRQAAGRGLQLLFYSVGIGQISSEVPQNLSASRPQDRQFILSSKKLLLSDSGFYLCAWSYGRGTEAFFGQGTRLTVV.

V and J are TRBV6-5 and TRBJ2-4; D remains unclear. Germline CDR1 MNHEY, CDR2 SVGAGI. The CDR3 covers 15 residues. The V end lost 6 bases, the J end lost 0 bases, and 12 bases lay between the germline ends. The CDR3 loop is CASRQDLLAKNIQYF. The CDR3 DNA is TGTGCCAGCAGGCAGGATTTACTAGCCAAAAACATTCAGTACTTC.